Listed below are T cell receptor beta chains from one sample, sequenced in a study of cytomegalovirus exposure and HLA in healthy donors. Produced via immunoSEQ multiplex PCR; TCRdb's table is partial and in-frame only. The repertoire table contains some 130,000 clones. The sample was PBMCs. Every receptor here comes from a woman in her forties in good health and CMV-seronegative. CDR3s include the opening cysteine and the closing phenylalanine or tryptophan. D genes are given only for firm matches.

d_gene	v_gene	j_gene	CDR3aa	CDR3nt
.	TRBV15	TRBJ2-1	CATSRERFYNEQFF	TGTGCCACCAGCAGAGAGCGGTTCTACAATGAGCAGTTCTTC
.	TRBV5-1	TRBJ1-2	CASSFSDNYGYTF	TGCGCCAGCAGCTTTTCAGATAACTATGGCTACACCTTC
.	TRBV15	TRBJ1-2	CATSRKDIRGYTF	TGTGCCACCAGCAGGAAGGACATTCGGGGCTACACCTTC
.	TRBV7-9	TRBJ2-1	CASTRSLDNEQFF	TGTGCCAGCACCAGGTCCCTCGACAATGAGCAGTTCTTC
TRBD2	TRBV7-6	TRBJ2-7	CASSFSGTSYEQYF	TGTGCCAGCAGCTTTAGCGGGACTTCCTACGAGCAGTACTTC
.	TRBV19	TRBJ1-2	CASSIDSGGRGGYTF	TGTGCCAGTAGTATAGATTCCGGGGGGCGCGGAGGCTACACCTTC
TRBD1	TRBV7-6	TRBJ1-2	CASSLVKGAGGYTF	TGTGCCAGCAGCTTAGTTAAGGGGGCGGGAGGCTACACCTTC
TRBD2	TRBV7-2	TRBJ2-3	CASGFSGVSTDTQYF	TGTGCCAGCGGTTTTAGCGGGGTTAGCACAGATACGCAGTATTTT
.	TRBV6-5	TRBJ1-5	CASRGTSPLQPQHF	TGTGCCAGCAGGGGGACATCTCCCCTTCAGCCCCAGCATTTT
TRBD1	TRBV2	TRBJ1-6	CASSPDRVNSPLHF	TGTGCCAGCAGTCCAGACAGGGTTAATTCACCCCTCCACTTT
.	TRBV7-6	TRBJ1-3	CASSLAMGGGNTIYF	TGTGCCAGCAGCTTAGCGATGGGGGGAGGAAACACCATATATTTT
.	TRBV7-6	TRBJ2-3	CASSSAEYNTQYF	TGTGCCAGCAGCTCGGCGGAGTACAATACGCAGTATTTT
.	TRBV28	TRBJ1-4	CASKGEAREKLFF	TGTGCCAGCAAAGGGGAGGCCAGGGAAAAACTGTTTTTT
.	TRBV6-1	TRBJ2-3	CASSDDSSTDTQYF	TGTGCCAGCAGTGACGACAGTAGCACAGATACGCAGTATTTT
.	TRBV7-2	TRBJ1-1	CASSLAFGRVGEAFF	TGTGCCAGCAGCTTAGCGTTCGGCAGGGTTGGTGAAGCTTTCTTT
TRBD1	TRBV28	TRBJ1-6	CASSLPGQGFSPLHF	TGTGCCAGCAGTTTGCCGGGACAGGGTTTTTCACCCCTCCACTTT
.	TRBV19	TRBJ1-1	CASSPQGLRTEAFF	TGTGCCAGTAGTCCCCAGGGACTTAGGACTGAAGCTTTCTTT
.	TRBV28	TRBJ2-7	CASSLPGAGEQYF	TGTGCCAGCAGTTTGCCCGGCGCGGGGGAGCAGTACTTC
.	TRBV2	TRBJ1-1	CASRERQMNTEAFF	TGTGCCAGCAGGGAACGACAGATGAACACTGAAGCTTTCTTT
.	TRBV4-3	TRBJ2-3	CASSQDEGIADTQYF	TGCGCCAGCAGCCAAGACGAGGGCATTGCAGATACGCAGTATTTT
TRBD1	TRBV6-4	TRBJ2-2	CASSPRAGGTNTGELFF	TGTGCCAGCAGTCCCAGAGCAGGGGGCACGAACACCGGGGAGCTGTTTTTT
.	TRBV9	TRBJ2-1	CASSVAYNEQFF	TGTGCCAGCAGCGTAGCTTACAATGAGCAGTTCTTC
.	TRBV21-1	TRBJ1-2	CASSKGRREVRYGYTF	TGTGCCAGCAGCAAAGGTCGGAGGGAGGTAAGATATGGCTACACCTTC
.	TRBV11-2	TRBJ1-3	CASSLYSVSGNTIYF	TGTGCCAGCAGCCTATACAGTGTCTCCGGAAACACCATATATTTT
.	TRBV2	TRBJ1-2	CASSGQGMVGYTF	TGTGCCAGCAGTGGGCAGGGAATGGTGGGCTACACCTTC
.	TRBV6-5	TRBJ1-1	CASKRGAGDTEAFF	TGTGCCAGCAAAAGGGGTGCAGGCGACACTGAAGCTTTCTTT
TRBD1	TRBV9	TRBJ2-3	CASSVRDRYTDTQYF	TGTGCCAGCAGCGTCCGGGACAGGTACACAGATACGCAGTATTTT
.	TRBV2	TRBJ1-1	CASSERRGRGNTEAFF	TGTGCCAGCAGTGAAAGGAGGGGAAGAGGGAACACTGAAGCTTTCTTT
TRBD2	TRBV7-9	TRBJ2-4	CASSPQLAGGPFAKNIQYF	TGTGCCAGCAGCCCACAACTAGCGGGGGGACCCTTTGCCAAAAACATTCAGTACTTC
TRBD1	TRBV6-1	TRBJ1-1	CASSPGQVMNTEAFF	TGTGCCAGCAGTCCGGGACAGGTGATGAACACTGAAGCTTTCTTT
.	TRBV7-2	TRBJ2-1	CASSFGRAAYNEQFF	TGTGCCAGCAGCTTTGGCAGGGCGGCCTACAATGAGCAGTTCTTC
.	TRBV6-5	TRBJ1-5	CASRAPGHRDQPQHF	TGTGCCAGCAGAGCTCCGGGACACCGAGATCAGCCCCAGCATTTT
.	TRBV6-5	TRBJ1-2	CASVSGYGYTF	TGTGCCAGCGTTTCAGGGTATGGCTACACCTTC
.	TRBV14	TRBJ1-1	CASSPAGRKAFF	TGTGCCAGCAGCCCGGCGGGGCGTAAAGCTTTCTTT
.	TRBV15	TRBJ1-6	CATSRDPQGSSPLHF	TGTGCCACCAGCAGAGATCCCCAGGGGTCTTCACCCCTCCACTTT
.	TRBV5-1	TRBJ2-1	CASSEDFSSYNEQFF	TGCGCCAGCAGCGAGGACTTTAGCTCCTACAATGAGCAGTTCTTC
TRBD1	TRBV19	TRBJ1-4	CASTPTGVGEKLFF	TGTGCCAGTACCCCGACAGGGGTTGGTGAAAAACTGTTTTTT
.	TRBV7-9	TRBJ1-1	CASSSEEDTEAFF	TGTGCCAGCAGCTCAGAAGAGGACACTGAAGCTTTCTTT
.	TRBV11-2	TRBJ1-1	CASSLSKWGLGAEAFF	TGTGCCAGCAGCTTAAGTAAATGGGGGCTCGGGGCTGAAGCTTTCTTT
.	TRBV29-1	TRBJ1-3	CSVGGGAGNTIYF	TGCAGCGTTGGCGGGGGGGCTGGAAACACCATATATTTT
.	TRBV18	TRBJ1-1	CASSPQGTNTEAFF	TGTGCCAGCTCCCCCCAGGGGACGAACACTGAAGCTTTCTTT
TRBD1	TRBV18	TRBJ2-1	CASSPRTGGLNEQFF	TGTGCCAGCTCACCTCGGACAGGGGGCTTGAATGAGCAGTTCTTC
.	TRBV5-6	TRBJ1-2	CASSDRTVFGYTF	TGTGCCAGCAGCGATAGAACAGTTTTTGGCTACACCTTC
.	TRBV18	TRBJ2-1	CASSPWTAYNEQFF	TGTGCCAGCTCACCCTGGACAGCCTACAATGAGCAGTTCTTC
.	TRBV7-2	TRBJ2-2	CASRLLRAGELFF	TGTGCCAGCAGGTTACTCAGGGCCGGGGAGCTGTTTTTT
.	TRBV5-1	TRBJ1-3	CASSSTRGGSGNTIYF	TGCGCCAGCAGCTCGACAAGGGGGGGGTCTGGAAACACCATATATTTT
.	TRBV7-6	TRBJ2-1	CASSSDNEQFF	TGTGCCAGCAGCTCCGACAATGAGCAGTTCTTC
TRBD2	TRBV19	TRBJ2-1	CASSRLAASYNEQFF	TGTGCCAGTAGCCGACTAGCGGCTTCCTACAATGAGCAGTTCTTC
TRBD2	TRBV27	TRBJ2-1	CASSLRTSGGINEQFF	TGTGCCAGCAGTTTACGGACTAGCGGGGGGATTAATGAGCAGTTCTTC
.	TRBV4-2	TRBJ1-3	CASSQVQGHSGNTIYF	TGTGCCAGCAGCCAGGTACAGGGCCACTCTGGAAACACCATATATTTT
.	TRBV2	TRBJ1-5	CASSVGGLKPQHF	TGTGCCAGCAGTGTGGGCGGGCTTAAGCCCCAGCATTTT
.	TRBV5-4	TRBJ1-3	CASSPAGSSGNTIYF	TGTGCCAGCAGCCCGGCCGGGAGCTCTGGAAACACCATATATTTT
TRBD1	TRBV28	TRBJ1-2	CASSFPQGAFSGYTF	TGTGCCAGCAGTTTTCCTCAGGGGGCGTTTAGTGGCTACACCTTC
.	TRBV10-3	TRBJ2-6	CAIRADWRGANVLTF	TGTGCCATCAGGGCGGATTGGAGAGGGGCCAACGTCCTGACTTTC